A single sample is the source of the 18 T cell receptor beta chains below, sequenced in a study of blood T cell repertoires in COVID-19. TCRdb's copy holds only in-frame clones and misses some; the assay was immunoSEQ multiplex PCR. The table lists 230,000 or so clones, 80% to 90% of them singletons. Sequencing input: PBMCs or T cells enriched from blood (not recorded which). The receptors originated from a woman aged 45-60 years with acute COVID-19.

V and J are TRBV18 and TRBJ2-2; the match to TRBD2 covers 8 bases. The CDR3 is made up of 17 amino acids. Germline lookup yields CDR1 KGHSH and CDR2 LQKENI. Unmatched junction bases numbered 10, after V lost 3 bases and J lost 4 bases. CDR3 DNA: TGTGCCAGCTCACCGGCACAGAGCGGGAGAATCACCGGGGAGCTGTTTTTT. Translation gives CASSPAQSGRITGELFF.

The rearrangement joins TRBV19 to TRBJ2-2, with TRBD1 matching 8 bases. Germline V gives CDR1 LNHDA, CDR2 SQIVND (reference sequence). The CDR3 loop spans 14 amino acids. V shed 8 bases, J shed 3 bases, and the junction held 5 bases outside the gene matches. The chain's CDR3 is CASARTGHTGELFF. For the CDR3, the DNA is TGTGCCAGTGCCAGGACAGGGCACACCGGGGAGCTGTTTTTT.

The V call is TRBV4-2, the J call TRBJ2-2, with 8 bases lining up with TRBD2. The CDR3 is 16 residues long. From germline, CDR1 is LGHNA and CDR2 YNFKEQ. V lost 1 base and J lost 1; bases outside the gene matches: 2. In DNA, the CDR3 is TGTGCCAGCAGCCAAGTCGCGGGAGGGAACACCGGGGAGCTGTTTTTT. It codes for CASSQVAGGNTGELFF.

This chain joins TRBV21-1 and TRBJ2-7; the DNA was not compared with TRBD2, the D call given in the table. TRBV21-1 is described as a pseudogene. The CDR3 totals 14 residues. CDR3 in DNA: TGTGCCAGCAGCGCAGCGGGAGGGACCTACGAGCAGTACTTC. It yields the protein CASSAAGGTYEQYF.

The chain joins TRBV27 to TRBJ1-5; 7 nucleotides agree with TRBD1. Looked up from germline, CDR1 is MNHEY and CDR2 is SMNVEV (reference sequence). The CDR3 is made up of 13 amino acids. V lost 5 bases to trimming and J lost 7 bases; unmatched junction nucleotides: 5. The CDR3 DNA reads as TGTGCCAGCAGTCCACAGGGGATACAGCCCCAGCATTTT. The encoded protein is CASSPQGIQPQHF.

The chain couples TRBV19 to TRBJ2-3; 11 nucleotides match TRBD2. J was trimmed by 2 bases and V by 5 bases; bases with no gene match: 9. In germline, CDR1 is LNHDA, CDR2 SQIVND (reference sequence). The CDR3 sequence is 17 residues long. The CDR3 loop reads CASSLGTSGITTDTQYF. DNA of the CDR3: TGTGCCAGTAGTCTCGGGACTAGCGGTATCACCACAGATACGCAGTATTTT.

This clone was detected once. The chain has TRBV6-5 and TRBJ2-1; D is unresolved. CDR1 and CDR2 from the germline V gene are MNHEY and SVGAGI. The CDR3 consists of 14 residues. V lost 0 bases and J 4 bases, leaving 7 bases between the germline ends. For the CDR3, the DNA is TGTGCCAGCAGTTACTCCGAGGTTTACAATGAGCAGTTCTTC. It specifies CASSYSEVYNEQFF.

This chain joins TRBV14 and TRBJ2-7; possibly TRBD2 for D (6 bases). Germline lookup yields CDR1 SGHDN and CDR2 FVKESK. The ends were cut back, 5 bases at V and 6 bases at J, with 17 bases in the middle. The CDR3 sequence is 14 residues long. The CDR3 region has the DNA TGTGCCAGCAGCTACCGTTATGACGGGGGCGAGCAGTACTTC. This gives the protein CASSYRYDGGEQYF. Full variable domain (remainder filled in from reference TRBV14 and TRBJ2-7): EAGVTQFPSHSVIEKGQTVTLRCDPISGHDNLYWYRRVMGKEIKFLLHFVKESKQDESGMPNNRFLAERTGGTYSTLKVQPAELEDSGVYFCASSYRYDGGEQYFGPGTRLTVT.

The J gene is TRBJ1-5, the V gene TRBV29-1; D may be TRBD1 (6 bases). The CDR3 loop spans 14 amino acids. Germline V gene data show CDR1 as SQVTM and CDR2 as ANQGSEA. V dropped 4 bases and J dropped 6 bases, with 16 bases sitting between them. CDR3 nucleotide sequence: TGCAGCGTTGGCGACAGGACTTCTACTCAGCCCCAGCATTTT. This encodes CSVGDRTSTQPQHF.

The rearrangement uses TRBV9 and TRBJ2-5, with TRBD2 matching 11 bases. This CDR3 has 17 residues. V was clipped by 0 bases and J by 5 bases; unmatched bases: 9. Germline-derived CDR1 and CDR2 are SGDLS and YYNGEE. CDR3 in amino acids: CASSVGFSGRARETQYF. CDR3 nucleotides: TGTGCCAGCAGCGTAGGGTTTAGCGGGAGGGCCCGGGAGACCCAGTACTTC.

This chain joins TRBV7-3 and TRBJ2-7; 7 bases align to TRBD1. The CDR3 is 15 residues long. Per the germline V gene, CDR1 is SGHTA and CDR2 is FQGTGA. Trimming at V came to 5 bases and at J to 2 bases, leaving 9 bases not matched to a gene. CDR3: CASSPGQAETYEQYF. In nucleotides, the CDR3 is TGTGCCAGCAGCCCCGGACAGGCGGAGACCTACGAGCAGTACTTC.

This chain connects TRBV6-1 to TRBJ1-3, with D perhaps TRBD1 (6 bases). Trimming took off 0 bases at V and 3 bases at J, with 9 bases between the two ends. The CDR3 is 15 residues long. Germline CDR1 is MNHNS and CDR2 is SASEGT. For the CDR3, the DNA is TGTGCCAGCAGTGAAGCCCCCAGGGGTGGAAACACCATATATTTT. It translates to CASSEAPRGGNTIYF.

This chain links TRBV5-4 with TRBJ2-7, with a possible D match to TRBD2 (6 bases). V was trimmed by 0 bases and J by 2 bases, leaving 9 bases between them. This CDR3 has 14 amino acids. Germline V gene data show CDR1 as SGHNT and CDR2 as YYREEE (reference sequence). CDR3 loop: CASSLGLDPYEQYF. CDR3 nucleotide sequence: TGTGCCAGCAGCTTGGGACTAGATCCCTACGAGCAGTACTTC.

The CDR3 DNA sequence: TGTGCCTGGAGTGTAAAGGGGCCTGAGCAGTTCTTC. The encoded protein is CAWSVKGPEQFF. This chain joins TRBV30 and TRBJ2-1; possibly TRBD1 for D (5 bases). Germline CDR1 is GTSNPN and CDR2 is SVGIG (reference sequence). V was pared by 0 bases and J by 9 bases, with 9 bases between. This CDR3 is built from 12 residues.

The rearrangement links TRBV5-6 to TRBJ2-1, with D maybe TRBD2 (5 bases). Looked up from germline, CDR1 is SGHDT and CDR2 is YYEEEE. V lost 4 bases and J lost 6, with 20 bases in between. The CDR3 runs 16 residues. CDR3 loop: CASSRLSGLYTNEQFF. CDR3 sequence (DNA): TGTGCCAGCAGCCGTTTGAGCGGACTGTACACCAATGAGCAGTTCTTC.

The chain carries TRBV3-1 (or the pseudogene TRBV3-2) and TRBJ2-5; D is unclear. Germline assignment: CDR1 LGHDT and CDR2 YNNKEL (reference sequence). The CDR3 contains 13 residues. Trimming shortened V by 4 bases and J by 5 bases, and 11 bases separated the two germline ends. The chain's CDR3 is CASSPLEWETQYF. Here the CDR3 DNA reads TGTGCCAGCAGCCCTCTAGAATGGGAGACCCAGTACTTC.

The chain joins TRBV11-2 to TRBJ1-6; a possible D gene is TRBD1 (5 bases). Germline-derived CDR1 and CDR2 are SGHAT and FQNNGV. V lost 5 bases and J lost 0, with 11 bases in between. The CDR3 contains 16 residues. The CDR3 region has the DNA TGTGCCAGCAGCCACAGGACGAGCTCCTATAATTCACCCCTCCACTTT. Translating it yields CASSHRTSSYNSPLHF.

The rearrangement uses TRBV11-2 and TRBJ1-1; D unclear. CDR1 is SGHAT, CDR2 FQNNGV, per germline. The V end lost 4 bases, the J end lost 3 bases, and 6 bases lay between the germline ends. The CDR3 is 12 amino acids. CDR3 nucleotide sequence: TGTGCCAGCAGCTCTATGCACACTGAAGCTTTCTTT. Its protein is CASSSMHTEAFF.